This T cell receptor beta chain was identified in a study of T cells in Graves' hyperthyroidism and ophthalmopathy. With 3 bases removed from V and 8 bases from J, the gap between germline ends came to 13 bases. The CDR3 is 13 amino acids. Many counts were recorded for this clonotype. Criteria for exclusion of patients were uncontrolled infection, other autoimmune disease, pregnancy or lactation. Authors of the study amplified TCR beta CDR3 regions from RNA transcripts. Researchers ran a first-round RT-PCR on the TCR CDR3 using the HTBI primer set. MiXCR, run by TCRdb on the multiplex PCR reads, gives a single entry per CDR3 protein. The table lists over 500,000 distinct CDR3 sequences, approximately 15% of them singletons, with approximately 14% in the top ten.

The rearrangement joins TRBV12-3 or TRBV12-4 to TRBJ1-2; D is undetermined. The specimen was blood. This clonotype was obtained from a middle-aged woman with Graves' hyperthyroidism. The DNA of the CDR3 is TGTGCCAGCAGTTTTTCTCGGGCGGGAGGCTACACCTTC. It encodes CASSFSRAGGYTF.